This TCR beta chain was captured by sequencing in a study of cytomegalovirus exposure and HLA in healthy donors. CDR1 and CDR2 from the germline V gene are MRHNA and SNTAGT. V was shortened by 8 bases and J by 2 bases, with 13 bases between the two germline ends. There are 13 residues in the CDR3. PCR used 60 Vbeta primers and 13 Jbeta primers. Sequenced by immunoSEQ multiplex PCR; TCRdb stores in-frame clones only, minus some. The sample yields 100,000 or so clones, around 79% seen once. Each of the donors was a healthy bone marrow donor. Sequencing was performed on PBMCs. This sequence was found in a woman in her thirties or forties in good health and CMV-seronegative. The chain uses TRBV6-4 and TRBJ2-7, with D possibly being TRBD2 (6 bases). As DNA, the CDR3 is TGTGCCAGCCTCCGCGGGGTGACCTACGAGCAGTACTTC. Translation gives CASLRGVTYEQYF.